The entry that follows covers one TCR beta chain sequence. Its antigen is unknown. This sample was taken from a study of cytomegalovirus exposure and HLA in healthy donors. Overall study findings and caveats: The study designated roughly 160 TCR beta chains cytomegalovirus-associated. TCR beta V segments were, for the most part, productive about 87% or about 30% of the time in an earlier analysis. In a later analysis, an Asian-associated ancestry cluster reportedly showed fewer N-insertions than the approximately 700-donor mean. A later analysis linked a missense DCLRE1C variant to TCR beta V- and J-gene trimming.

The junction had 6 bases not matched to a gene; V was cut back by 6 bases and J by 0 bases. This CDR3 region has 16 residues. Germline lookup yields CDR1 MDHEN and CDR2 SYDVKM. The primer mix had 60 Vbeta and 13 Jbeta primers. This table comes from immunoSEQ multiplex PCR, and its TCRdb copy is limited to in-frame clones, with some not included. The table has about 160,000 clones, roughly 73% seen once. The chain combines TRBV28 with TRBJ1-2, with TRBD1 matching 11 bases. The sequence derives from a woman aged 18-29 years in good health and CMV-seronegative. Sequencing input: PBMCs. The CDR3, as DNA: TGTGCCAGCAGGAGGAGGGACAGGGGGTCTAACTATGGCTACACCTTC. It translates to CASRRRDRGSNYGYTF.